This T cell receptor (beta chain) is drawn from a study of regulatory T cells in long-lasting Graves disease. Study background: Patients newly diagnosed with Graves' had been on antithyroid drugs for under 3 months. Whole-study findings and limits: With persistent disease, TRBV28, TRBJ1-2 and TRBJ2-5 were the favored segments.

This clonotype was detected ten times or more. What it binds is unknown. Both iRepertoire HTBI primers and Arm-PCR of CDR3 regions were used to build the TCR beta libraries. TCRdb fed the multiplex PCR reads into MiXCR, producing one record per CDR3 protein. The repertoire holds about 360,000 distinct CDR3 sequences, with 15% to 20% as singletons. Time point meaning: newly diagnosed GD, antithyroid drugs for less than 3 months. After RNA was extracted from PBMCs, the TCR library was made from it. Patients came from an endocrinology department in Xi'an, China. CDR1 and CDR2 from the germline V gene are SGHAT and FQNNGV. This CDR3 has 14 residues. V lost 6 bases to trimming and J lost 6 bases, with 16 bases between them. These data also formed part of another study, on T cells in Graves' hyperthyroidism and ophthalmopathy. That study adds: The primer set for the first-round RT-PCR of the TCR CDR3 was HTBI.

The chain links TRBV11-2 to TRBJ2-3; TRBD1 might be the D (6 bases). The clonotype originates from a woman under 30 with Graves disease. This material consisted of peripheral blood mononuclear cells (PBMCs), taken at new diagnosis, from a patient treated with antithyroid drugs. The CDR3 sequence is CASSRDIGADTQYF. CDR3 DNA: TGTGCCAGCAGTCGGGACATCGGGGCCGATACGCAGTATTTT. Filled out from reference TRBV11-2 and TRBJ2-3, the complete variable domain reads EAGVAQSPRYKIIEKRQSVAFWCNPISGHATLYWYQQILGQGPKLLIQFQNNGVVDDSQLPKDRFSAERLKGVDSTLKIQPAKLEDSAVYLCASSRDIGADTQYFGPGTRLTVL.